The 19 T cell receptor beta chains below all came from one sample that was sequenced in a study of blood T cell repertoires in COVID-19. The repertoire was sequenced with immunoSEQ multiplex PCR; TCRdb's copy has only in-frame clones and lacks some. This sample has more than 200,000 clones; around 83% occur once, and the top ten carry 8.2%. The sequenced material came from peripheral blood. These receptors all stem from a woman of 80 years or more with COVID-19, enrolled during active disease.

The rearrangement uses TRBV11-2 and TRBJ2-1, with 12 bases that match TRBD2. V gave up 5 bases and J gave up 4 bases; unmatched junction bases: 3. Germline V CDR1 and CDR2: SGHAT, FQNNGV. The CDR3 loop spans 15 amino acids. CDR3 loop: CASSELAGGYNEQFF. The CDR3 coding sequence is TGTGCCAGCAGCGAACTAGCGGGGGGTTACAATGAGCAGTTCTTC. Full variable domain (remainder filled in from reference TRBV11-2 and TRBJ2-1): EAGVAQSPRYKIIEKRQSVAFWCNPISGHATLYWYQQILGQGPKLLIQFQNNGVVDDSQLPKDRFSAERLKGVDSTLKIQPAKLEDSAVYLCASSELAGGYNEQFFGPGTRLTVL.

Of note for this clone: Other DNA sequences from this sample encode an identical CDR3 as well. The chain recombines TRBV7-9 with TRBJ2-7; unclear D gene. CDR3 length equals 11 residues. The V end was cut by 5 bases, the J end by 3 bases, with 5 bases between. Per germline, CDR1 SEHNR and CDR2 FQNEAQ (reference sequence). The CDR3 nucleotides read TGTGCCAGCAGCCGAGGCTACGAGCAGTACTTC. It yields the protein CASSRGYEQYF.

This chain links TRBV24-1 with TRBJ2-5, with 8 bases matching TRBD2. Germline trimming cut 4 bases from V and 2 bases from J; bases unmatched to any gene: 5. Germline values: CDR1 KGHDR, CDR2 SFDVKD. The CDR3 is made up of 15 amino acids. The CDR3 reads CATSETSGLQETQYF. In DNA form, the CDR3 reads TGTGCCACCAGTGAAACTAGCGGCCTTCAAGAGACCCAGTACTTC.

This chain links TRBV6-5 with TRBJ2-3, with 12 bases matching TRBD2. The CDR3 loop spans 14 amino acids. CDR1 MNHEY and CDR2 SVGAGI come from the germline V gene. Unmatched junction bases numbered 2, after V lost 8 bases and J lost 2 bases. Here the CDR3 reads CASGLAGPTDTQYF. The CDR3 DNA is TGTGCCAGCGGACTAGCGGGGCCCACAGATACGCAGTATTTT.

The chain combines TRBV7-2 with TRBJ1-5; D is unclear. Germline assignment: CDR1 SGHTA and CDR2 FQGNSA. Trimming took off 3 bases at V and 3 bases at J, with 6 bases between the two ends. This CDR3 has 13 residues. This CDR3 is CASSFRDNQPQHF. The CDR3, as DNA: TGTGCCAGCAGCTTCCGGGACAATCAGCCCCAGCATTTT. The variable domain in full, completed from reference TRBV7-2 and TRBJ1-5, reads GAGVSQSPSNKVTEKGKDVELRCDPISGHTALYWYRQSLGQGLEFLIYFQGNSAPDKSGLPSDRFSAERTGGSVSTLTIQRTQQEDSAVYLCASSFRDNQPQHFGDGTRLSIL.

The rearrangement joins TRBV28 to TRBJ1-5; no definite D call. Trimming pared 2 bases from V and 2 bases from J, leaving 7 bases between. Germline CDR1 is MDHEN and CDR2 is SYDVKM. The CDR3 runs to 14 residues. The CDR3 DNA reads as TGTGCCAGCAGTTTAACCGCGGGCAATCAGCCCCAGCATTTT. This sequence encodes CASSLTAGNQPQHF.

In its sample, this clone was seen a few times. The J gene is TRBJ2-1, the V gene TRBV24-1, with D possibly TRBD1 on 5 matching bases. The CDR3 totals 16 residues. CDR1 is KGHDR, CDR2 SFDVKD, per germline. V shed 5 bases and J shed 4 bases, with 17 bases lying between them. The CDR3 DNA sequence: TGTGCCACCAGTGGGTTTGGGGCGACCGGTTACAATGAGCAGTTCTTC. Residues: CATSGFGATGYNEQFF.

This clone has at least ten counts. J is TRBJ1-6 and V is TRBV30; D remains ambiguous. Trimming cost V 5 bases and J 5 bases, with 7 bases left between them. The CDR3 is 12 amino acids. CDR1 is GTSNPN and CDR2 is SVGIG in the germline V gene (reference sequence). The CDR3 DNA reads TGTGCCTGGGGGAGGGATAATTCACCCCTCCACTTT. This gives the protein CAWGRDNSPLHF. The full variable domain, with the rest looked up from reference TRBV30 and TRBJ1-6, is SQTIHQWPATLVQPVGSPLSLECTVEGTSNPNLYWYRQAAGRGLQLLFYSVGIGQISSEVPQNLSASRPQDRQFILSSKKLLLSDSGFYLCAWGRDNSPLHFGNGTRLTVT.

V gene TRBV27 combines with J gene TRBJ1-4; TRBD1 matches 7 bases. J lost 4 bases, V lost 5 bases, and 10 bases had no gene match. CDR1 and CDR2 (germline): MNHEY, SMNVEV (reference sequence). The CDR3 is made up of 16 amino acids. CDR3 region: CASSQLFGTVNEKLFF. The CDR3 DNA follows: TGTGCCAGCAGTCAATTATTCGGGACAGTTAATGAAAAACTGTTTTTT.

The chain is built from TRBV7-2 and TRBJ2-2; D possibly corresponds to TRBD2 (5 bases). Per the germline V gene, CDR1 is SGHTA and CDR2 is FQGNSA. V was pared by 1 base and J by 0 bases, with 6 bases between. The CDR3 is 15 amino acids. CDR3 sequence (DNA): TGTGCCAGCAGCTTAGGAGCGGCGAACACCGGGGAGCTGTTTTTT. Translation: CASSLGAANTGELFF.

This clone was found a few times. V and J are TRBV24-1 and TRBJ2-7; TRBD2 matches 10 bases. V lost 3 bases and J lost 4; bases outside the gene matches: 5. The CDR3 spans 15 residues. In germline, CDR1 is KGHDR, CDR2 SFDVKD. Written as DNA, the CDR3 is TGTGCCACCAGTGATCCCTCTAGCGGGAGTTACGAGCAGTACTTC. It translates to CATSDPSSGSYEQYF.

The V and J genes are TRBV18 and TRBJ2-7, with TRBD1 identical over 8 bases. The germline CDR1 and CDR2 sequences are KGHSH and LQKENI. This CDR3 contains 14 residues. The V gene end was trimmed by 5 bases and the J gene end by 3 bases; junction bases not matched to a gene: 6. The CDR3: CASSLPGQDYEQYF. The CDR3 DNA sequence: TGTGCCAGCTCATTACCGGGACAGGACTACGAGCAGTACTTC.

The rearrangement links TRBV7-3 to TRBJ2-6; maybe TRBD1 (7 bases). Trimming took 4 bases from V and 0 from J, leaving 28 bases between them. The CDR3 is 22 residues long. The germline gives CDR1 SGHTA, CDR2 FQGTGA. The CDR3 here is CASSSPQIPGGTESSGANVLTF. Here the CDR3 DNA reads TGTGCCAGCAGCTCACCGCAGATTCCGGGCGGGACAGAGAGCTCTGGGGCCAACGTCCTGACTTTC.

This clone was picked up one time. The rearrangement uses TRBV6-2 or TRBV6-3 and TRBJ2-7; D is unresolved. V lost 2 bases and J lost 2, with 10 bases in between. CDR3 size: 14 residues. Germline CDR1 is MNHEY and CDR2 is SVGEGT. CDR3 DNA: TGTGCCAGCAGTTACAAGGCCGGAGCCTACGAGCAGTACTTC. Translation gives CASSYKAGAYEQYF.

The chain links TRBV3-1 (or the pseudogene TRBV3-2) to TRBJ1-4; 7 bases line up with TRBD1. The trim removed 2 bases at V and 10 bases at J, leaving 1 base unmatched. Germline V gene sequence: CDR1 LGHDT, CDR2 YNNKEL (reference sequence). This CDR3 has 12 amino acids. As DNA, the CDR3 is TGTGCCAGCAGCCAACCAGGGGGAAAACTGTTTTTT. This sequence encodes CASSQPGGKLFF.

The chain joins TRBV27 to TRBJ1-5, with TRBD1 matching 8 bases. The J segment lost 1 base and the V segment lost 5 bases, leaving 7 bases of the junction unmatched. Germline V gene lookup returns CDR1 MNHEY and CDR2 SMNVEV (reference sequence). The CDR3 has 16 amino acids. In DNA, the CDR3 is TGTGCCAGCAGTCCTCACGGACAGGGAAGCAATCAGCCCCAGCATTTT. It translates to CASSPHGQGSNQPQHF.

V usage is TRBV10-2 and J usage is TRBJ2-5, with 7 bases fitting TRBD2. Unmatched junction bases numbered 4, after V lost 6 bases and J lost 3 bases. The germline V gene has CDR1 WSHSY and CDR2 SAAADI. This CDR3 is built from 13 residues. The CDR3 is CASRLAGEETQYF. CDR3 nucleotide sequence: TGCGCCAGCAGATTAGCGGGTGAAGAGACCCAGTACTTC.

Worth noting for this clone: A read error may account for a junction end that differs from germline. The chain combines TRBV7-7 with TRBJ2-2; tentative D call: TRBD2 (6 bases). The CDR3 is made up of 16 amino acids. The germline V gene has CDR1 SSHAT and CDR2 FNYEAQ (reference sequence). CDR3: CASSPSQGLPTGELFF. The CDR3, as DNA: TGTGCTAGCAGCCCGAGCCAGGGACTCCCAACCGGGGAGCTGTTTTTT. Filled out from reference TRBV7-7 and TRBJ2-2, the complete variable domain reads GAGVSQSPRYKVTKRGQDVTLRCDPISSHATLYWYQQALGQGPEFLTYFNYEAQPDKSGLPSDRFSAERPEGSISTLTIQRTEQRDSAMYRCASSPSQGLPTGELFFGEGSRLTVL.

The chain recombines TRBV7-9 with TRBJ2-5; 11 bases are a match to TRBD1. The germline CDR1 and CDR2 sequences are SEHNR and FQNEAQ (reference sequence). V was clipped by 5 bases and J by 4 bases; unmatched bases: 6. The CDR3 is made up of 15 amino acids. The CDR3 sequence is CASSTRTGGPETQYF. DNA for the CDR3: TGTGCCAGCAGCACCCGGACAGGGGGCCCAGAGACCCAGTACTTC.